One sample yielded the 11 T cell receptor beta chains listed below, sequenced in a study of cytomegalovirus exposure and HLA in healthy donors. Primers: 60 Vbeta forward and 13 Jbeta reverse. Some clones are missing from TCRdb's copy, which holds only in-frame ones; the method was immunoSEQ multiplex PCR. The table lists 95,000 or so clones, about 86% of them singletons. The sequencing sample was made of PBMCs. The origin of the receptors is a woman in her seventies in good health and CMV-seropositive.

V usage is TRBV6-5 and J usage is TRBJ1-1; perhaps TRBD1 as D (6 bases). The ends were cut back, 4 bases at V and 3 bases at J, with 12 bases in the middle. This CDR3 has 14 residues. Germline V gene data show CDR1 as MNHEY and CDR2 as SVGAGI. The CDR3 reads CASSSENRDTEAFF. CDR3 sequence (DNA): TGTGCCAGCAGTTCCGAAAACAGGGACACTGAAGCTTTCTTT.

This clone has a handful of counts. The V gene is TRBV5-4, the J gene TRBJ2-7; 11 bases match TRBD2. V was clipped by 0 bases and J by 3 bases; unmatched bases: 2. The V gene's germline CDR1 is SGHNT and CDR2 YYREEE (reference sequence). There are 15 residues in the CDR3. The CDR3 reads CASSLVGTSGYEQYF. CDR3 in DNA: TGTGCCAGCAGCTTGGTAGGGACTAGCGGCTACGAGCAGTACTTC.

The V and J genes are TRBV7-2 and TRBJ2-3; 8 nucleotides agree with TRBD2. Losses at the gene ends were 3 bases for V and 0 bases for J; bases not matched to a gene: 5. The CDR3 has 16 residues. Germline CDR1 SGHTA, CDR2 FQGNSA. The DNA of the CDR3 is TGTGCCAGCAGCTTCCTAAGCGGGAGTAGCACAGATACGCAGTATTTT. It encodes CASSFLSGSSTDTQYF.

The genes are TRBV29-1 and TRBJ2-1, with TRBD1 matching 7 bases. Germline V gene sequence: CDR1 SQVTM, CDR2 ANQGSEA. Trimming removed 6 bases from V and 15 bases from J; junction bases left unmatched: 8. The CDR3 loop spans 10 amino acids. As DNA, the CDR3 is TGCAGCGTACTTGACAGGGAACTGTTCTTC. It specifies CSVLDRELFF.

This clone was seen more than once but under ten times. The chain joins TRBV4-3 to TRBJ2-3, with D possibly matching TRBD2 (5 bases). Looked up from germline, CDR1 is LGHNA and CDR2 is YSLEER. CDR3 size: 16 residues. With 0 bases removed from V and 8 bases from J, the gap between germline ends came to 18 bases. The CDR3 loop reads CASSQEKGLQSGTQYF. In DNA, the CDR3 is TGCGCCAGCAGCCAAGAGAAAGGACTCCAATCGGGTACGCAGTATTTT.

This chain connects TRBV4-3 to TRBJ1-3; the D is unclear. Trimming removed 0 bases at V and 0 bases at J, with 9 bases between. Germline values: CDR1 LGHNA, CDR2 YSLEER. The CDR3 is 16 residues long. The CDR3 here is CASSQDRVGSGNTIYF. Here the CDR3 DNA reads TGCGCCAGCAGCCAAGATCGGGTCGGCTCTGGAAACACCATATATTTT.

This clone occurred once. V gene TRBV5-1 combines with J gene TRBJ2-3, with 13 bases fitting TRBD2. This CDR3 has 16 residues. Germline V gene data show CDR1 as SGHRS and CDR2 as YFSETQ. Trimming removed 5 bases from V and 7 bases from J; junction bases left unmatched: 10. CDR3: CASRLAGTSGINTQYF. CDR3 bases: TGCGCCAGCAGGCTTGCCGGGACTAGCGGGATTAATACGCAGTATTTT. The variable domain in full, with the rest retrieved from reference TRBV5-1 and TRBJ2-3, is KAGVTQTPRYLIKTRGQQVTLSCSPISGHRSVSWYQQTPGQGLQFLFEYFSETQRNKGNFPGRFSGRQFSNSRSEMNVSTLELGDSALYLCASRLAGTSGINTQYFGPGTRLTVL.

The chain is built from TRBV29-1 and TRBJ1-1; 8 bases are shared with TRBD1. The CDR3 runs 13 residues. J was trimmed by 7 bases and V by 6 bases; bases with no gene match: 10. Germline CDR1 SQVTM, CDR2 ANQGSEA. The chain's CDR3 is CSVNRGRMDEAFF. The CDR3 nucleotides read TGCAGCGTCAACAGGGGGAGGATGGATGAAGCTTTCTTT.

V and J are TRBV5-1 and TRBJ2-1, with TRBD1 as a possible D gene (6 bases). The CDR3 length is 13 residues. Germline V CDR1 and CDR2: SGHRS, YFSETQ. Deletions cut 5 bases from V and 7 bases from J, with 13 bases between. The CDR3 region is CASSPDSGNEQFF. For the CDR3, the DNA is TGCGCCAGCAGTCCGGACAGCGGTAATGAGCAGTTCTTC.

This clone was observed once. The chain carries TRBV10-3 and TRBJ2-1; 10 positions agree with TRBD2. The CDR3 spans 17 residues. The germline CDR1 and CDR2 sequences are ENHRY and SYGVKD. V was clipped by 7 bases and J by 8 bases; unmatched bases: 17. The CDR3 reads CAITHSSGLAGVHEQFF. Here the CDR3 DNA reads TGTGCCATCACGCACTCTTCCGGGCTAGCGGGAGTCCATGAGCAGTTCTTC.

This chain links TRBV11-2 with TRBJ1-5; 10 bases fit TRBD1. Germline lookup yields CDR1 SGHAT and CDR2 FQNNGV. Germline trimming cut 7 bases from V and 5 bases from J; bases unmatched to any gene: 8. The CDR3 is 15 amino acids. The CDR3 is CASNKDRGGHQPQHF. In DNA, the CDR3 is TGTGCCAGCAACAAGGACAGGGGGGGGCATCAGCCCCAGCATTTT. Filled out from reference TRBV11-2 and TRBJ1-5, the complete variable domain reads EAGVAQSPRYKIIEKRQSVAFWCNPISGHATLYWYQQILGQGPKLLIQFQNNGVVDDSQLPKDRFSAERLKGVDSTLKIQPAKLEDSAVYLCASNKDRGGHQPQHFGDGTRLSIL.